The 27 T cell receptor beta chains below were found in one sample sequenced in a study of T cell responses to AZD1222 COVID-19 vaccine. Generated by immunoSEQ multiplex PCR, the TCRdb table keeps only in-frame clones and is missing some. The table lists approximately 120,000 clones, about 89% of them singletons. The source was peripheral blood, collected 28 days after the second AZD1222 dose. The receptors come from an adult who received the AZD1222 COVID-19 vaccine.

This clone was counted a single time. The V and J genes are TRBV28 and TRBJ1-4; D is ambiguous. The CDR3 is made up of 14 amino acids. The germline gives CDR1 MDHEN, CDR2 SYDVKM. The V and J ends lost 3 bases and 8 bases respectively, with 13 bases between them. CDR3 DNA sequence: TGTGCCAGCAGTTTGGACGGACGCCAGGAAAAACTGTTTTTT. It yields the protein CASSLDGRQEKLFF.

V and J are TRBV7-9 and TRBJ2-6, with 7 bases matching TRBD1. V lost 4 bases and J lost 0; bases outside the gene matches: 6. CDR1 SEHNR and CDR2 FQNEAQ come from the germline V gene (reference sequence). The CDR3 is 17 residues long. In nucleotides, the CDR3 is TGTGCCAGCAGCTCAGGGGACAGCTCCTCTGGGGCCAACGTCCTGACTTTC. Translated: CASSSGDSSSGANVLTF.

This sequence joins TRBV7-3 and TRBJ1-2; D remains ambiguous. V lost 5 bases to trimming and J lost 1 base, with 8 bases between them. Germline V gives CDR1 SGHTA, CDR2 FQGTGA. The CDR3 has 13 amino acids. The CDR3 DNA sequence: TGTGCCAGCAGCCGCGGGAGTAACTATGGCTACACCTTC. Residues: CASSRGSNYGYTF.

V is TRBV19 and J is TRBJ2-1; 10 nucleotides agree with TRBD2. Germline assignment: CDR1 LNHDA and CDR2 SQIVND (reference sequence). This CDR3 region has 14 residues. After removal of 4 bases from V and 8 bases from J, the junction contained 5 bases not matched to a gene. The CDR3, as DNA: TGTGCCAGTAGTAATGGACTAGCGGTCGATGAGCAGTTCTTC. Its protein product is CASSNGLAVDEQFF. Drawing the rest from reference TRBV19 and TRBJ2-1, the complete variable domain is DGGITQSPKYLFRKEGQNVTLSCEQNLNHDAMYWYRQDPGQGLRLIYYSQIVNDFQKGDIAEGYSVSREKKESFPLTVTSAQKNPTAFYLCASSNGLAVDEQFFGPGTRLTVL.

V is TRBV25-1 and J is TRBJ2-7; D is undetermined. The CDR3 has 13 amino acids. V lost 2 bases and J 2 bases, leaving 7 bases between the germline ends. Germline V gene sequence: CDR1 MGHDK, CDR2 SYGVNS. In nucleotides, the CDR3 is TGTGCCAGCAGTGAACTACATACCTACGAGCAGTACTTC. Translation: CASSELHTYEQYF.

This rearrangement joins TRBV6-2 or TRBV6-3 to TRBJ1-5, with TRBD1 matching 7 bases. This CDR3 spans 14 amino acids. V lost 5 bases and J lost 7; bases outside the gene matches: 8. CDR1 is MNHEY and CDR2 is SVGEGT in the germline V gene. CDR3 nucleotides: TGTGCCAGCAGTCCCGGGACAGATACCCAGCCCCAGCATTTT. Amino acids: CASSPGTDTQPQHF.

The chain recombines TRBV4-1 with TRBJ1-4; unclear D gene. CDR1 is MGHRA, CDR2 YSYEKL, per germline. V was clipped by 2 bases and J by 8 bases, with 18 bases between them. The CDR3 totals 16 residues. This chain's CDR3 is CASSQKETSQDEKLFF. In nucleotides, the CDR3 is TGCGCCAGCAGCCAAAAGGAGACATCCCAAGACGAAAAACTGTTTTTT.

The V and J genes are TRBV7-3 and TRBJ2-2, with TRBD2 matching 12 bases. Germline V gene lookup returns CDR1 SGHTA and CDR2 FQGTGA. Trimming removed 4 bases from V and 11 bases from J; junction bases left unmatched: 5. There are 14 residues in the CDR3. CDR3 sequence: CASSWGLAGGELFF. The CDR3 DNA reads as TGTGCCAGCAGCTGGGGACTAGCGGGCGGCGAGCTGTTTTTT.

The chain links TRBV7-3 to TRBJ1-1; 9 bases fit TRBD1. The CDR3 runs 15 residues. The germline V gene has CDR1 SGHTA and CDR2 FQGTGA. J lost 4 bases, V lost 0 bases, and 3 bases had no gene match. The CDR3 protein is CASSLTTTGGTEAFF. In DNA, the CDR3 is TGTGCCAGCAGCTTAACCACGACAGGGGGCACTGAAGCTTTCTTT.

The chain has TRBV10-3 and TRBJ1-2; 8 bases are shared with TRBD1. Germline values: CDR1 ENHRY, CDR2 SYGVKD. The CDR3 is made up of 16 amino acids. With 8 bases clipped from V and 6 bases from J, the junction kept 17 bases outside the gene matches. The CDR3: CAIPDIRTGGAHGYTF. The CDR3, as DNA: TGTGCCATCCCAGACATCCGAACAGGGGGAGCCCATGGCTACACCTTC.

V usage is TRBV11-3 and J usage is TRBJ1-2; TRBD1 aligns across 10 bases. This CDR3 contains 16 residues. Germline V CDR1 and CDR2: SGHNT, YENEEA. V lost 1 base to trimming and J lost 7 bases; unmatched junction nucleotides: 9. CDR3 sequence reads: CASSLGAGTGVCGYTF. In DNA form, the CDR3 reads TGTGCCAGCAGCTTAGGTGCCGGGACAGGGGTTTGTGGCTACACCTTC.

V usage is TRBV12-5 and J usage is TRBJ1-1; D is unresolved. The V end lost 0 bases, the J end lost 1 base, and 9 bases lay between the germline ends. This CDR3 contains 15 residues. Germline CDR1 LGHNT, CDR2 FRNRAP. The DNA of the CDR3 is TGTGCTAGTGGTTTGGTACTGGGCCAGAACACTGAAGCTTTCTTT. The encoded protein is CASGLVLGQNTEAFF.

This chain connects TRBV4-1 to TRBJ1-3, with D possibly being TRBD1 (5 bases). Germline CDR1 reads MGHRA; CDR2 reads YSYEKL. The V gene lost 1 base and the J gene lost 1 base, with 8 bases spanning the gap. The CDR3 spans 15 residues. The CDR3 protein is CASSQVGGSGNTIYF. The CDR3 nucleotides are TGCGCCAGCAGCCAAGTCGGGGGATCTGGAAACACCATATATTTT.

The sample holds one count of this clone. The genes are TRBV5-1 and TRBJ1-1; D gene ambiguous. Trimming took off 6 bases at V and 8 bases at J, with 17 bases between the two ends. This CDR3 is 13 amino acids long. Germline-derived CDR1 and CDR2 are SGHRS and YFSETQ. The CDR3 DNA reads TGCGCCAGCACTCGGACCTCAGAAGGGGAAGCTTTCTTT. This codes for CASTRTSEGEAFF.

The chain joins TRBV19 to TRBJ1-1; D ambiguous. CDR1 and CDR2 (germline): LNHDA, SQIVND (reference sequence). Between the trimmed V and J ends, which lost 5 bases and 3 bases, there was a span of 10 bases. CDR3 length equals 13 residues. In DNA, the CDR3 is TGTGCCAGTAGTTCCAAGTGGGACACTGAAGCTTTCTTT. Translating it yields CASSSKWDTEAFF.

The rearrangement links TRBV4-1 to TRBJ1-3; the D is unclear. V dropped 2 bases and J dropped 0 bases, with 5 bases sitting between them. The CDR3 spans 14 residues. Per germline, CDR1 MGHRA and CDR2 YSYEKL. The chain's CDR3 is CASSQQISGNTIYF. CDR3 DNA sequence: TGCGCCAGCAGCCAACAGATCTCTGGAAACACCATATATTTT.

This clone has only a few counts. This chain joins TRBV29-1 and TRBJ2-7, with D tentatively TRBD1 (6 bases). The V gene lost 0 bases and the J gene lost 3 bases, with 9 bases spanning the gap. The CDR3 spans 13 residues. From germline, CDR1 is SQVTM and CDR2 ANQGSEA. The CDR3 nucleotides are TGCAGCGTTGAAGAACAGGGTGGCTACGAGCAGTACTTC. Its translation is CSVEEQGGYEQYF.

This chain links TRBV4-2 with TRBJ1-5, with no clear D. The CDR3 length is 15 residues. In germline, CDR1 is LGHNA, CDR2 YNFKEQ. V lost 0 bases and J lost 0, with 6 bases in between. The DNA of the CDR3 is TGTGCCAGCAGCCAAGACAACTATAGCAATCAGCCCCAGCATTTT. Translation gives CASSQDNYSNQPQHF.

This chain uses TRBV6-4 with TRBJ2-3; 8 nucleotides match TRBD2. V dropped 3 bases and J dropped 0; count of bases not matched to a gene: 2. This CDR3 comprises 15 residues. The germline V gene encodes CDR1 MRHNA and CDR2 SNTAGT. This chain's CDR3 is CASSEASGSTDTQYF. The CDR3 region has the DNA TGTGCCAGCAGTGAGGCTAGCGGGAGCACAGATACGCAGTATTTT.

The V and J genes are TRBV5-1 and TRBJ2-3; TRBD2 is a possible D gene (5 bases). Germline V gives CDR1 SGHRS, CDR2 YFSETQ. CDR3 length: 15 residues. V lost 5 bases to trimming and J lost 0 bases, with 13 bases between them. The CDR3 sequence: CASSPLVASTDTQYF. The CDR3 DNA reads TGCGCCAGCAGTCCACTAGTGGCCAGCACAGATACGCAGTATTTT.

The chain has TRBV18 and TRBJ2-3; D is tentatively TRBD1 or TRBD2 (5 bases each). V was pared by 2 bases and J by 2 bases, with 8 bases between. Per germline, CDR1 KGHSH and CDR2 LQKENI. CDR3 length: 14 amino acids. CDR3 coding DNA: TGTGCCAGCTCACCAACGGGGCCCACAGATACGCAGTATTTT. Translated, it gives CASSPTGPTDTQYF.

V and J are TRBV11-2 and TRBJ1-2; 8 bases are shared with TRBD1. V was pared by 1 base and J by 4 bases, with 5 bases of the junction left unmatched. Looked up from germline, CDR1 is SGHAT and CDR2 is FQNNGV. The CDR3 covers 15 residues. CDR3 amino acids: CASSLGDRIPYGYTF. In DNA form, the CDR3 reads TGTGCCAGCAGCTTAGGGGACAGGATACCCTATGGCTACACCTTC.

V is TRBV6-2 or TRBV6-3 and J is TRBJ1-2, with 7 bases aligning to TRBD1. Germline CDR1 is MNHEY and CDR2 is SVGEGT. V was clipped by 6 bases and J by 10 bases; unmatched bases: 11. This CDR3 region has 13 residues. CDR3 nucleotide sequence: TGTGCCAGCAGCTATACCAGGGACAGCTCCTACACCTTC. Its protein product is CASSYTRDSSYTF.

This clone was observed once. The chain carries TRBV13 and TRBJ1-1, with D unclear. Germline loops: CDR1 PRHDT, CDR2 FYEKMQ (reference sequence). This CDR3 spans 14 amino acids. Trimming removed 2 bases at V and 6 bases at J, with 13 bases between. The CDR3 loop is CASSLQVKFAEAFF. The CDR3 nucleotides are TGTGCCAGCAGCTTACAGGTGAAGTTTGCTGAAGCTTTCTTT.

This clone qualifies as medium-sized. The chain combines TRBV30 with TRBJ2-7; D may be TRBD1 or TRBD2 (7 bases each). V lost 2 bases to trimming and J lost 8 bases, with 16 bases between them. Germline V CDR1 and CDR2: GTSNPN, SVGIG (reference sequence). The CDR3 covers 13 residues. The CDR3 region has the DNA TGTGCCTGGAGTTCGACAGGGACTACGAAGCAGTACTTC. This translates into CAWSSTGTTKQYF.

The J gene is TRBJ2-5, the V gene TRBV11-2; D remains unclear. The germline gives CDR1 SGHAT, CDR2 FQNNGV. The CDR3 sequence is 15 residues long. V lost 4 bases to trimming and J lost 0 bases, with 12 bases between them. In DNA form, the CDR3 reads TGTGCCAGCAGCTCCGTCTTTAAGAACCAAGAGACCCAGTACTTC. Protein product: CASSSVFKNQETQYF. Using reference TRBV11-2 and TRBJ2-5 for the parts outside the CDR3, the full variable domain is EAGVAQSPRYKIIEKRQSVAFWCNPISGHATLYWYQQILGQGPKLLIQFQNNGVVDDSQLPKDRFSAERLKGVDSTLKIQPAKLEDSAVYLCASSSVFKNQETQYFGPGTRLLVL.

The chain uses TRBV5-1 and TRBJ2-7; possibly TRBD2 for D (5 bases). Germline V gives CDR1 SGHRS, CDR2 YFSETQ. Trimming cost V 4 bases and J 0 bases, with 17 bases left between them. The CDR3 totals 16 residues. The CDR3 is CASSLGFSESSYEQYF. The DNA of the CDR3 is TGCGCCAGCAGCCTAGGTTTTAGCGAGAGCTCCTACGAGCAGTACTTC.